These 32 T cell receptor beta chains were all obtained from the same sample, sequenced in a study of a mutant IDH1 vaccine in newly diagnosed glioma. Measured with immunoSEQ multiplex PCR; TCRdb has only the in-frame clones, and not every one. Among 58,000 or so clones listed, 70% to 90% were seen once. Noted time point: week 35, safety follow-up. Vaccination comprised doses that each held 300 ug of mutant IDH1 20-mer peptide, plus topical imiquimod. These TCRs' antigens remain unknown. This specimen consisted of PBMCs, obtained from a glioma patient whose treatment included an IDH1 peptide vaccine. The receptors were sampled from a man in his forties with glioma.

As concerns this clone: Other DNA sequences of this sample code for an identical CDR3. CDR3 coding DNA: TGTGCCAGCAGCCTGACAGGGTACGAGCAGTACTTC. Residues: CASSLTGYEQYF. The rearrangement uses TRBV7-9 and TRBJ2-7, with TRBD1 matching over 7 bases. The CDR3 consists of 12 residues. From germline, CDR1 is SEHNR and CDR2 FQNEAQ (reference sequence). The J segment lost 4 bases and the V segment lost 5 bases, leaving 2 bases of the junction unmatched.

The CDR3 loop is CASSPLSYEQYF. The CDR3 bases are TGTGCCAGCAGTCCACTTTCCTACGAGCAGTACTTC. The rearrangement links TRBV2 to TRBJ2-7, with D unresolved. The CDR3 covers 12 residues. The germline V and J ends were trimmed by 5 bases and 1 base, with 6 bases remaining between them. CDR1 and CDR2 from the germline V gene are SNHLY and FYNNEI.

The gene calls are TRBV27 and TRBJ1-2, with D tentatively TRBD1 (5 bases). V was trimmed by 4 bases and J by 2 bases, leaving 11 bases between them. The V gene's germline CDR1 is MNHEY and CDR2 SMNVEV (reference sequence). This CDR3 is built from 14 residues. In DNA form, the CDR3 reads TGTGCCAGCAGTTCGAGGGGCCTGAACTATGGCTACACCTTC. Amino acids: CASSSRGLNYGYTF.

This clone was recorded once. This chain links TRBV5-6 with TRBJ2-3, with 9 bases aligning to TRBD2. CDR1 SGHDT and CDR2 YYEEEE come from the germline V gene. J gave up 7 bases and V 0 bases, and 6 bases lay outside the gene matches. The CDR3 runs to 15 residues. CDR3 residues: CASSLVRGRVNTQYF. The CDR3 DNA reads as TGTGCCAGCAGCTTGGTTCGCGGGAGGGTAAATACGCAGTATTTT.

The V gene is TRBV7-9, the J gene TRBJ1-2, with 7 bases identical to TRBD1. Germline assignment: CDR1 SEHNR and CDR2 FQNEAQ (reference sequence). This CDR3 comprises 16 residues. Trimming cost V 0 bases and J 2 bases; bases outside gene matches: 6. This CDR3 reads CASSLAAGQTNYGYTF. The CDR3 DNA reads TGTGCCAGCAGCTTAGCCGCGGGACAGACGAACTATGGCTACACCTTC.

This clone came up a few times. V and J are TRBV20-1 and TRBJ2-5, with D uncertain. Looked up from germline, CDR1 is DFQATT and CDR2 is SNEGSKA (reference sequence). The V end lost 3 bases, the J end lost 0 bases, and 2 bases lay between the germline ends. The CDR3 runs to 11 residues. The DNA for the CDR3 is TGCAGTGCTAGCAACCAAGAGACCCAGTACTTC. Translating it yields CSASNQETQYF.

J is TRBJ2-5 and V is TRBV19; D perhaps matches TRBD1 (8 bases). Germline V gene sequence: CDR1 LNHDA, CDR2 SQIVND (reference sequence). The CDR3 extends over 17 amino acids. V lost 6 bases and J 5 bases, leaving 25 bases between the germline ends. CDR3 residues: CASSGGQGAPIGETQYF. The CDR3 DNA is TGTGCCAGTAGCGGGGGGCAGGGGGCCCCTATAGGGGAGACCCAGTACTTC.

There are a few counts of this clone. CDR3 protein: CASRERQKSTKNIQYF. The CDR3 DNA follows: TGTGCCAGCAGGGAAAGACAGAAATCTACCAAAAACATTCAGTACTTC. The V and J genes are TRBV2 and TRBJ2-4, with D possibly TRBD1 on 5 matching bases. The CDR3 has 16 amino acids. V was clipped by 6 bases and J by 2 bases, with 17 bases between them. Germline V CDR1 and CDR2: SNHLY, FYNNEI.

V is TRBV19 and J is TRBJ1-5, with 7 nucleotides matching TRBD1. Trimming at V came to 5 bases and at J to 5 bases, leaving 6 bases not matched to a gene. Germline V CDR1 and CDR2: LNHDA, SQIVND (reference sequence). This CDR3 is 14 amino acids long. CDR3 region: CASSWQGGDQPQHF. In nucleotides, the CDR3 is TGTGCCAGTAGTTGGCAGGGGGGGGATCAGCCCCAGCATTTT. The complete variable domain, with remaining parts taken from reference TRBV19 and TRBJ1-5, reads DGGITQSPKYLFRKEGQNVTLSCEQNLNHDAMYWYRQDPGQGLRLIYYSQIVNDFQKGDIAEGYSVSREKKESFPLTVTSAQKNPTAFYLCASSWQGGDQPQHFGDGTRLSIL.

This chain uses TRBV7-2 with TRBJ2-5; 7 bases agree with TRBD2. The trim removed 2 bases at V and 1 base at J, leaving 4 bases unmatched. Germline CDR1 is SGHTA and CDR2 is FQGNSA. The CDR3 consists of 15 residues. CDR3: CASSLMTSSQETQYF. For the CDR3, the DNA is TGTGCCAGCAGCTTAATGACTAGCAGCCAAGAGACCCAGTACTTC.

The CDR3: CSVLSGYSNQPQHF. CDR3 coding DNA: TGCAGCGTTCTCTCCGGATATAGCAATCAGCCCCAGCATTTT. The J gene is TRBJ1-5, the V gene TRBV29-1; D remains ambiguous. V was cut by 5 bases and J by 0 bases, with 11 bases left in between. The germline gives CDR1 SQVTM, CDR2 ANQGSEA. The CDR3 contains 14 residues.

The genes are TRBV7-9 and TRBJ2-3; maybe TRBD2 (5 bases). This CDR3 spans 14 amino acids. Trimming removed 2 bases at V and 1 base at J, with 7 bases between. Germline-derived CDR1 and CDR2 are SEHNR and FQNEAQ (reference sequence). The CDR3 coding sequence is TGTGCCAGCAGCTTACAACTAGGCACAGATACGCAGTATTTT. This gives the protein CASSLQLGTDTQYF.

The chain couples TRBV7-9 to TRBJ2-5; 12 bases map to TRBD2. The CDR3 sequence is 15 residues long. V trimming: 5 bases; J trimming: 5 bases; junction bases outside the gene matches: 6. Germline V CDR1 and CDR2: SEHNR, FQNEAQ (reference sequence). In DNA form, the CDR3 reads TGTGCCAGCAGCCAAGGCCTAGCGGGAGGGGAGACCCAGTACTTC. This codes for CASSQGLAGGETQYF.

The gene calls are TRBV13 and TRBJ2-1; TRBD2 is a possible D gene (5 bases). With 7 bases removed from V and 11 bases from J, the gap between germline ends came to 18 bases. The CDR3 spans 13 residues. Germline loops: CDR1 PRHDT, CDR2 FYEKMQ (reference sequence). This CDR3 reads CASNLWENQKQFF. The CDR3 DNA sequence: TGTGCCAGCAATCTGTGGGAGAACCAAAAGCAGTTCTTC. Full variable domain (rest looked up from reference TRBV13 and TRBJ2-1): AAGVIQSPRHLIKEKRETATLKCYPIPRHDTVYWYQQGPGQDPQFLISFYEKMQSDKGSIPDRFSAQQFSDYHSELNMSSLELGDSALYFCASNLWENQKQFFGPGTRLTVL.

V is TRBV19 and J is TRBJ2-2; 7 bases line up with TRBD1. Per germline, CDR1 LNHDA and CDR2 SQIVND (reference sequence). V trimming: 1 base; J trimming: 6 bases; junction bases outside the gene matches: 2. This CDR3 is 14 amino acids long. The CDR3 DNA sequence: TGTGCCAGTAGTATAGGAGGGGGCCCCGGGGAGCTGTTTTTT. It encodes CASSIGGGPGELFF.

This clone was recorded once. This chain connects TRBV5-1 to TRBJ1-1; D gene ambiguous. The germline V and J ends were trimmed by 0 bases and 2 bases, with 8 bases remaining between them. Germline lookup yields CDR1 SGHRS and CDR2 YFSETQ. The length of the CDR3 is 14 residues. The CDR3 DNA is TGCGCCAGCAGCTTGGCAACTGCTAACACTGAAGCTTTCTTT. The encoded protein is CASSLATANTEAFF.

This clone was detected only a few times. The V call is TRBV5-4, the J call TRBJ1-2, with 8 nucleotides matching TRBD1. V was pared by 5 bases and J by 5 bases, with 8 bases of the junction left unmatched. Germline loops: CDR1 SGHNT, CDR2 YYREEE (reference sequence). The CDR3 has 14 residues. CDR3 bases: TGTGCCAGCAGTGATGACAGGGGTAGTTATGGCTACACCTTC. This gives the protein CASSDDRGSYGYTF.

The genes are TRBV14 and TRBJ1-2, with D unresolved. V lost 6 bases to trimming and J lost 4 bases, with 9 bases between them. The CDR3 length is 12 residues. Germline lookup yields CDR1 SGHDN and CDR2 FVKESK. CDR3 sequence (DNA): TGTGCCAGCAGACAAACCGCCTATGGCTACACCTTC. The encoded protein is CASRQTAYGYTF. Filled out from reference TRBV14 and TRBJ1-2, the complete variable domain reads EAGVTQFPSHSVIEKGQTVTLRCDPISGHDNLYWYRRVMGKEIKFLLHFVKESKQDESGMPNNRFLAERTGGTYSTLKVQPAELEDSGVYFCASRQTAYGYTFGSGTRLTVV.

This clone appeared a single time. The chain is built from TRBV9 and TRBJ2-2; the D gene is possibly TRBD1 (6 bases). The CDR3 consists of 14 residues. Germline CDR1 SGDLS, CDR2 YYNGEE. V was clipped by 2 bases and J by 6 bases, with 11 bases between them. In nucleotides, the CDR3 is TGTGCCAGCAGCGTCCAGGGGCCCCCCGGGGAGCTGTTTTTT. It is translated as CASSVQGPPGELFF.

The genes are TRBV4-1 and TRBJ1-2; D remains unclear. Trimming removed 4 bases at V and 3 bases at J, with 18 bases between. Germline values: CDR1 MGHRA, CDR2 YSYEKL. CDR3 length equals 16 residues. Here the CDR3 DNA reads TGCGCCAGCAGCCCGACAACCGCACGGGAGCACTATGGCTACACCTTC. Its protein is CASSPTTAREHYGYTF.

CDR3 region: CASSQGGGTSGRPTDTQYF. CDR3 nucleotides: TGCGCCAGCAGCCAAGGCGGGGGGACTAGCGGGAGGCCCACAGATACGCAGTATTTT. The chain has TRBV4-1 and TRBJ2-3, with 15 bases aligning to TRBD2. CDR1 and CDR2 (germline): MGHRA, YSYEKL. The CDR3 has 19 residues. The V segment lost 1 base and the J segment 2 bases; nucleotides outside the gene matches: 7.

About this clone: Since the CDR3 does not end with the conserved phenylalanine or tryptophan, this likely comes from a read error. The limits of the CDR3 on the DNA are not certain, so only TCRdb's listed CDR3 is given. The CDR3 loop reads CASSARHAL. The chain uses TRBV25-1 and TRBJ1-2; TRBD1, the D gene given by the table, was not confirmed from the DNA. The CDR3 has 9 amino acids, counting both end residues. CDR1 and CDR2 (germline): MGHDK, SYGVNS.

The genes are TRBV19 and TRBJ1-6; D gene uncertain. This CDR3 region has 13 residues. V shed 6 bases and J shed 5 bases, with 8 bases lying between them. CDR1 and CDR2 (germline): LNHDA, SQIVND (reference sequence). CDR3 residues: CASRQVDNSPLHF. The CDR3 DNA sequence: TGTGCCAGTAGGCAGGTGGATAATTCACCCCTCCACTTT.

This chain connects TRBV19 to TRBJ2-3; D is unresolved. Trimming stripped 5 bases from V and 5 bases from J, with 8 bases between. The length of the CDR3 is 12 residues. The germline CDR1 and CDR2 sequences are LNHDA and SQIVND (reference sequence). The chain's CDR3 is CASSGSRDTQYF. DNA for the CDR3: TGTGCCAGTAGTGGATCCCGAGATACGCAGTATTTT.

The chain links TRBV2 to TRBJ2-1; 9 nucleotides agree with TRBD2. Trimming at V came to 7 bases and at J to 7 bases, leaving 14 bases not matched to a gene. The CDR3 is made up of 16 amino acids. The germline V gene encodes CDR1 SNHLY and CDR2 FYNNEI. The CDR3 DNA follows: TGTGCCAGCAAGCTTTTCCTTAGCGGGAGCAGGAATGAGCAGTTCTTC. This sequence encodes CASKLFLSGSRNEQFF.

This clone is a singleton in its sample. The chain has TRBV4-3 and TRBJ2-7, with TRBD2 matching 8 bases. The CDR3 covers 15 residues. Germline-derived CDR1 and CDR2 are LGHNA and YSLEER. The trim removed 0 bases at V and 2 bases at J, leaving 3 bases unmatched. The CDR3 reads CASSQDPAGAYEQYF. The CDR3 DNA sequence: TGCGCCAGCAGCCAAGATCCAGCGGGGGCCTACGAGCAGTACTTC.

The chain employs TRBV2 and TRBJ2-7; D not certain. The V end lost 11 bases, the J end lost 2 bases, and 13 bases lay between the germline ends. This CDR3 spans 12 amino acids. Germline V gene sequence: CDR1 SNHLY, CDR2 FYNNEI. Written as DNA, the CDR3 is TGTGCCCCCCGTGCATTAGCCTACGAGCAGTACTTC. Protein product: CAPRALAYEQYF.

The chain carries TRBV7-6 and TRBJ1-1; a possible D gene is TRBD1 (5 bases). The germline gives CDR1 SGHVS, CDR2 FNYEAQ. This CDR3 comprises 14 residues. Trimming removed 1 base at V and 5 bases at J, with 11 bases between. CDR3 loop: CASSLGRGGTEAFF. CDR3 coding DNA: TGTGCCAGCAGCTTAGGAAGGGGTGGGACTGAAGCTTTCTTT.

V and J are TRBV9 and TRBJ2-7; D ambiguous. The germline V gene has CDR1 SGDLS and CDR2 YYNGEE. V lost 0 bases to trimming and J lost 0 bases, with 10 bases between them. This CDR3 has 15 residues. The CDR3 here is CASSVERVLSYEQYF. In nucleotides, the CDR3 is TGTGCCAGCAGCGTAGAAAGGGTCCTCTCCTACGAGCAGTACTTC.

The chain joins TRBV18 to TRBJ2-3, with 10 nucleotides matching TRBD1. This CDR3 comprises 16 residues. V lost 1 base, J lost 0 bases, and 1 base stayed unmatched. The germline CDR1 and CDR2 sequences are KGHSH and LQKENI. The CDR3 DNA sequence: TGTGCCAGCTCACCACGGACAGGGGGAAGCACAGATACGCAGTATTTT. This sequence encodes CASSPRTGGSTDTQYF. Complete variable domain (other parts from reference TRBV18 and TRBJ2-3): NAGVMQNPRHLVRRRGQEARLRCSPMKGHSHVYWYRQLPEEGLKFMVYLQKENIIDESGMPKERFSAEFPKEGPSILRIQQVVRGDSAAYFCASSPRTGGSTDTQYFGPGTRLTVL.

The rearrangement links TRBV4-1 to TRBJ1-2; no definite D call. Trimming left V 0 bases short and J 2 bases short, with 10 bases between. The CDR3 is made up of 15 amino acids. Germline CDR1 is MGHRA and CDR2 is YSYEKL. The DNA for the CDR3 is TGCGCCAGCAGCCAAGATACCGCCCTCAACTATGGCTACACCTTC. Translated: CASSQDTALNYGYTF.

The table lists this clone with a count of one. V and J are TRBV10-3 and TRBJ2-5, with 11 bases fitting TRBD2. This CDR3 spans 16 amino acids. J gave up 5 bases and V 4 bases, and 9 bases lay outside the gene matches. The germline CDR1 and CDR2 sequences are ENHRY and SYGVKD. The DNA of the CDR3 is TGTGCCATCAGTGGGCTCCCGGGACTAGCGGCCGAGACCCAGTACTTC. Translation gives CAISGLPGLAAETQYF.